The 16 T cell receptor beta chains below come from one sample, sequenced in a study of cytomegalovirus exposure and HLA in healthy donors. A multiplex PCR was run with 60 Vbeta primers and 13 Jbeta primers. The table came from immunoSEQ multiplex PCR; TCRdb's copy has only in-frame clones and leaves some out. The sample carries 150,000 or so clones, 77% recorded once. Sequences were obtained from PBMCs. These receptors originate from a man aged 45 to 65 in good health and CMV-seropositive.

V usage is TRBV30 and J usage is TRBJ1-5; TRBD1 might be the D (5 bases). The ends were cut back, 3 bases at V and 4 bases at J, with 13 bases in the middle. Germline CDR1 GTSNPN, CDR2 SVGIG (reference sequence). This CDR3 contains 14 residues. CDR3 protein: CAWSRPRANQPQHF. Here the CDR3 DNA reads TGTGCCTGGAGCCGTCCCAGGGCAAATCAGCCCCAGCATTTT.

The J gene is TRBJ1-1, the V gene TRBV7-8; D not resolved. The germline CDR1 and CDR2 sequences are SGHVS and FQNEAQ. V gave up 5 bases and J gave up 1 base, with 20 bases separating them. The CDR3 covers 17 residues. CDR3 coding DNA: TGTGCCAGCAGCCGCAGCGGAACCCTCAAGGCGAACACTGAAGCTTTCTTT. Translated, it gives CASSRSGTLKANTEAFF.

The genes are TRBV4-2 and TRBJ1-1; tentative D call: TRBD1 (5 bases). CDR1 is LGHNA and CDR2 is YNFKEQ in the germline V gene. V lost 1 base and J 7 bases, leaving 16 bases between the germline ends. This CDR3 contains 15 residues. The CDR3 region is CASSQGVQGGIEAFF. For the CDR3, the DNA is TGTGCCAGCAGCCAAGGGGTCCAGGGAGGAATTGAAGCTTTCTTT.

This chain uses TRBV18 with TRBJ2-3; possibly TRBD2 for D (6 bases). The germline CDR1 and CDR2 sequences are KGHSH and LQKENI. The CDR3 sequence is 14 residues long. Between the trimmed V and J ends, which lost 5 bases and 6 bases, there was a span of 15 bases. The CDR3 here is CASSTKTRGDTQYF. The CDR3 coding sequence is TGTGCCAGCTCAACCAAGACACGGGGGGATACGCAGTATTTT. Using reference TRBV18 and TRBJ2-3 for the parts outside the CDR3, the full variable domain is NAGVMQNPRHLVRRRGQEARLRCSPMKGHSHVYWYRQLPEEGLKFMVYLQKENIIDESGMPKERFSAEFPKEGPSILRIQQVVRGDSAAYFCASSTKTRGDTQYFGPGTRLTVL.

The CDR3 spells CASSLSRLMNTEAFF. The DNA for the CDR3 is TGTGCCAGCAGCTTGAGCCGCCTGATGAACACTGAAGCTTTCTTT. This rearrangement joins TRBV7-8 to TRBJ1-1; D not resolved. Trimming shortened V by 3 bases and J by 0 bases, and 11 bases separated the two germline ends. Germline V gene sequence: CDR1 SGHVS, CDR2 FQNEAQ. This CDR3 comprises 15 residues.

The V call is TRBV5-1, the J call TRBJ1-2; D perhaps matches TRBD1 (6 bases). This CDR3 spans 16 amino acids. Trimming pared 1 base from V and 2 bases from J, leaving 15 bases between. Germline V lookup: CDR1 SGHRS, CDR2 YFSETQ. CDR3 sequence reads: CASSLQSTGTNYGYTF. CDR3 in DNA: TGCGCCAGCAGCTTGCAATCAACCGGGACAAACTATGGCTACACCTTC.

This chain connects TRBV25-1 to TRBJ2-3; D is unclear. Germline CDR1 reads MGHDK; CDR2 reads SYGVNS. This CDR3 has 14 residues. V was clipped by 8 bases and J by 0 bases, with 12 bases between them. The CDR3 protein is CASAGFLSTDTQYF. CDR3 coding DNA: TGTGCCAGCGCCGGGTTCCTTAGCACAGATACGCAGTATTTT.

The chain carries TRBV4-3 and TRBJ1-2, with no clear D. V gave up 0 bases and J gave up 0 bases, with 8 bases separating them. The CDR3 extends over 15 amino acids. Per the germline V gene, CDR1 is LGHNA and CDR2 is YSLEER. CDR3 sequence reads: CASSQDSLSNYGYTF. CDR3 nucleotide sequence: TGCGCCAGCAGCCAAGATAGCCTTTCTAACTATGGCTACACCTTC.

This chain uses TRBV10-3 with TRBJ1-1; D ambiguous. Trimming stripped 8 bases from V and 0 bases from J, with 13 bases between. Germline V gives CDR1 ENHRY, CDR2 SYGVKD. The CDR3 totals 14 residues. The CDR3 loop reads CAIWIGVVNTEAFF. CDR3 DNA sequence: TGTGCCATCTGGATAGGAGTTGTGAACACTGAAGCTTTCTTT.

The DNA for the CDR3 is TGCGCCAGCAGCTCGGGATCCGGATACACTGAAGCTTTCTTT. Translated: CASSSGSGYTEAFF. The gene calls are TRBV4-3 and TRBJ1-1; D gene ambiguous. With 5 bases removed from V and 3 bases from J, the gap between germline ends came to 13 bases. CDR1 LGHNA and CDR2 YSLEER come from the germline V gene. The CDR3 loop spans 14 amino acids.

This CDR3 is CASSVEGRTNMNTEAFF. DNA of the CDR3: TGTGCCAGCAGCGTAGAGGGGAGGACTAACATGAACACTGAAGCTTTCTTT. This chain joins TRBV9 and TRBJ1-1; D perhaps matches TRBD1 (5 bases). Trimming stripped 0 bases from V and 0 bases from J, with 15 bases between. Germline loops: CDR1 SGDLS, CDR2 YYNGEE. The CDR3 is 17 amino acids.

This rearrangement joins TRBV6-5 to TRBJ2-1; 8 nucleotides agree with TRBD2. Looked up from germline, CDR1 is MNHEY and CDR2 is SVGAGI. Losses at the gene ends were 2 bases for V and 7 bases for J; bases not matched to a gene: 7. The length of the CDR3 is 15 residues. CDR3 sequence: CASSYPRGGSNEQFF. CDR3 in DNA: TGTGCCAGCAGTTACCCGCGCGGGGGGTCGAATGAGCAGTTCTTC.

V and J are TRBV29-1 and TRBJ1-2; 10 bases agree with TRBD1. With V trimmed by 4 bases and J by 7 bases, 6 bases remained unmatched. Germline CDR1 is SQVTM and CDR2 is ANQGSEA. The CDR3 sequence is 13 residues long. The chain's CDR3 is CSVGRQGAAGYTF. The CDR3 nucleotides are TGCAGCGTTGGGAGACAGGGGGCGGCTGGCTACACCTTC.

On this clone itself: This CDR3 is also generated by other DNA sequences in the sample. The chain is built from TRBV6-5 and TRBJ2-6; no clear D. This CDR3 is built from 16 residues. Per germline, CDR1 MNHEY and CDR2 SVGAGI. Trimming stripped 0 bases from V and 1 base from J, with 7 bases between. The CDR3: CASSYSRLSGANVLTF. Here the CDR3 DNA reads TGTGCCAGCAGTTACTCCCGACTGTCTGGGGCCAACGTCCTGACTTTC.

The rearrangement uses TRBV13 and TRBJ2-1; TRBD2 agrees at 12 bases. This CDR3 is built from 16 residues. In germline, CDR1 is PRHDT, CDR2 FYEKMQ (reference sequence). V gave up 6 bases and J gave up 2 bases; unmatched junction bases: 5. The DNA of the CDR3 is TGTGCCAGCAGAGAAACTAGCGGGGGGCCCTACAATGAGCAGTTCTTC. It specifies CASRETSGGPYNEQFF. Full variable domain (rest looked up from reference TRBV13 and TRBJ2-1): AAGVIQSPRHLIKEKRETATLKCYPIPRHDTVYWYQQGPGQDPQFLISFYEKMQSDKGSIPDRFSAQQFSDYHSELNMSSLELGDSALYFCASRETSGGPYNEQFFGPGTRLTVL.

J is TRBJ2-7 and V is TRBV2; 8 nucleotides align to TRBD1. Trimming at V came to 4 bases and at J to 6 bases, leaving 8 bases not matched to a gene. Germline CDR1 and CDR2: SNHLY and FYNNEI. The CDR3 loop spans 14 amino acids. CDR3 amino acids: CASSVRDRQAEQYF. Here the CDR3 DNA reads TGTGCCAGCAGTGTCAGGGACAGGCAAGCCGAGCAGTACTTC.